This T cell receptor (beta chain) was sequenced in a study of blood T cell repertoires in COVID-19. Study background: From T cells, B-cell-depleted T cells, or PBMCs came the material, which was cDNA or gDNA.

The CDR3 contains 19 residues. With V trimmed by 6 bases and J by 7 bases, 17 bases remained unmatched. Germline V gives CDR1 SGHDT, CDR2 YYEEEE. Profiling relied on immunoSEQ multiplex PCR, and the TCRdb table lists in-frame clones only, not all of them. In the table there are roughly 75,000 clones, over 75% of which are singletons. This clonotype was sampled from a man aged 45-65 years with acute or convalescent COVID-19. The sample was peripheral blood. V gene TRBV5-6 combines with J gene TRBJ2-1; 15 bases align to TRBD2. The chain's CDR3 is CASTTRTSGRARPGNEQFF. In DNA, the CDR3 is TGTGCCAGCACAACGCGGACTAGCGGGAGGGCCAGGCCAGGGAATGAGCAGTTCTTC.